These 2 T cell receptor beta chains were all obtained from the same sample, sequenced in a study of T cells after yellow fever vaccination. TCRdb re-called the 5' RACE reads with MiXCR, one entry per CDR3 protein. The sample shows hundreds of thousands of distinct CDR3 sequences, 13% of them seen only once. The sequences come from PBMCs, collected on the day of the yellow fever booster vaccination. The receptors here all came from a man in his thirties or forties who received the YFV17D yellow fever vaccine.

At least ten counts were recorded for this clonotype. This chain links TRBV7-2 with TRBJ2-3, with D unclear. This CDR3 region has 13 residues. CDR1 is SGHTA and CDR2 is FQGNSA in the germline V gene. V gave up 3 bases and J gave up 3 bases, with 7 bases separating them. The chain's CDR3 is CASSFTVTDTQYF. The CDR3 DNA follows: TGTGCCAGCAGCTTTACAGTGACAGATACGCAGTATTTT.

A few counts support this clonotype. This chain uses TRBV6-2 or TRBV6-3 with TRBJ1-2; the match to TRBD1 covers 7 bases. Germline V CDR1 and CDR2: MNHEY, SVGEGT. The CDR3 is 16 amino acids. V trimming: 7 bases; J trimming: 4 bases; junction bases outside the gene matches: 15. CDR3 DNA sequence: TGTGCCAGCAAAAAACCCTGGACAGGAAAGGGCTATGGCTACACCTTC. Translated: CASKKPWTGKGYGYTF.